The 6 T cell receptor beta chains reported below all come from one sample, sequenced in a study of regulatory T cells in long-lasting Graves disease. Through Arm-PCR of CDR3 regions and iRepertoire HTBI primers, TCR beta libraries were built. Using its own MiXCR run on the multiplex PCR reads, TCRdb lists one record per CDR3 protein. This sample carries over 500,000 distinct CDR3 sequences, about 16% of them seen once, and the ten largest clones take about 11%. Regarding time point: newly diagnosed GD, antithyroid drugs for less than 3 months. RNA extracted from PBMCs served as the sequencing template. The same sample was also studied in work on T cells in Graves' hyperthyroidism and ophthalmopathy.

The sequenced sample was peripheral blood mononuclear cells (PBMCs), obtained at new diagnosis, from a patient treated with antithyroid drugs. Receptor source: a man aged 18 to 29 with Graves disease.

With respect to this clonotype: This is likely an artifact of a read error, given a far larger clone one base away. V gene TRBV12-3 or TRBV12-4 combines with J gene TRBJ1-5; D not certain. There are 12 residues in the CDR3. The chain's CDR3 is CASSYSTQPQHF. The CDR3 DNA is TGTGCCAGCAGTTATAGCACTCAGCCCCAGCATTTT.

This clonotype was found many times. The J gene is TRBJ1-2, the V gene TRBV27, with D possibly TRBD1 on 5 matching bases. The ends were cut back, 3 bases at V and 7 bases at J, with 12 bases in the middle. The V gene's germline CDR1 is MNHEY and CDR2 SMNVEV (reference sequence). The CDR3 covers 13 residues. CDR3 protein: CASSFQGFGGYTF. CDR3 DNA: TGTGCCAGCAGTTTCCAGGGATTTGGTGGCTACACCTTC.

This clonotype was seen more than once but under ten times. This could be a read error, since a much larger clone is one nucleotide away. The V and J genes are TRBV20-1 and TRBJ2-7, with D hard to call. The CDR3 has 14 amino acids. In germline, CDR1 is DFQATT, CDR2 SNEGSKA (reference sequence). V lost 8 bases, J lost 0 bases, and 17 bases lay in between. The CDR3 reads CSPVKDTNSYEQYF. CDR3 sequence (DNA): TGCAGTCCCGTTAAGGATACGAACTCCTACGAGCAGTACTTC.

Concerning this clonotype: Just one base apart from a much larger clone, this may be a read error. DNA for the CDR3: TGTGCCAGCAGTACCCGGGACGGACTGAGCACTGAAGCTTTCTTT. Residues: CASSTRDGLSTEAFF. The chain employs TRBV12-3 or TRBV12-4 and TRBJ1-1; D perhaps matches TRBD1 (5 bases). The CDR3 contains 15 residues. The V gene lost 5 bases and the J gene lost 4 bases, with 17 bases spanning the gap.

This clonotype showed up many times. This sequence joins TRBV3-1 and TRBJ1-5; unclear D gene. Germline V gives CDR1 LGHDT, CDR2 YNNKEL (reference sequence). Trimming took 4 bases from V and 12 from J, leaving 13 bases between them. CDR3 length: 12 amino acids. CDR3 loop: CASSLPGGRQHF. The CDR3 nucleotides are TGTGCCAGCAGCCTCCCTGGTGGCCGCCAGCATTTT. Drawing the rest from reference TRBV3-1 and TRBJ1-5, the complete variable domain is DTAVSQTPKYLVTQMGNDKSIKCEQNLGHDTMYWYKQDSKKFLKIMFSYNNKELIINETVPNRFSPKSPDKAHLNLHINSLELGDSAVYFCASSLPGGRQHFGDGTRLSIL.

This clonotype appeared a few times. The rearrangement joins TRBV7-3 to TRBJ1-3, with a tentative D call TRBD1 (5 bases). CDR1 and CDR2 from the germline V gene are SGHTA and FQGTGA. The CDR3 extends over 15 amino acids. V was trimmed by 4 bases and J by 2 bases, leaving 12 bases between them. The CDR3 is CASSSSGSPGNTIYF. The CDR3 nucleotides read TGTGCCAGCAGCTCATCAGGGTCTCCTGGAAACACCATATATTTT.